These 30 T cell receptor beta chains came from one sample sequenced in a study of shared clonotypes between healthy human individuals. TCRdb's copy holds only in-frame clones and misses some; the assay was immunoSEQ multiplex PCR. Of about 490,000 clones in the sample, roughly four fifths are singletons; the top ten hold 13%. Material for sequencing was PBMCs. These receptors came from a woman aged 35 to 49 in good health. Some clones in this sample may be carry-over from other donors' samples.

The chain joins TRBV30 to TRBJ1-1; TRBD1 might be the D (6 bases). The V end was cut by 2 bases, the J end by 2 bases, with 12 bases between. The germline V gene has CDR1 GTSNPN and CDR2 SVGIG (reference sequence). CDR3 size: 14 residues. CDR3 protein: CAWSSWGRNTEAFF. In DNA, the CDR3 is TGTGCCTGGAGTAGCTGGGGGCGAAACACTGAAGCTTTCTTT.

This clone came up a few times. The rearrangement uses TRBV4-2 and TRBJ2-5, with 11 positions matching TRBD2. The J call is uncertain, as TRBJ2-7 better fits the DNA end. The CDR3 is 15 amino acids. The germline CDR1 and CDR2 sequences are LGHNA and YNFKEQ. The CDR3 DNA is TGTGCCAGCAGCCAAGATAGCGGGAGGGCCTACGAGCAGTACTTC. It is translated as CASSQDSGRAYEQYF.

CDR3 region: CASSVYRDESGANVLTF. The CDR3 DNA follows: TGCGCCAGCAGCGTTTACAGGGATGAGTCTGGGGCCAACGTCCTGACTTTC. The chain has TRBV5-1 and TRBJ2-6, with D maybe TRBD1 (6 bases). Germline-derived CDR1 and CDR2 are SGHRS and YFSETQ. V lost 4 bases and J lost 1, with 15 bases in between. The CDR3 covers 17 residues.

The chain recombines TRBV7-2 with TRBJ1-1; D might be TRBD1 (6 bases). The germline gives CDR1 SGHTA, CDR2 FQGNSA. The CDR3 contains 17 residues. Trimming shortened V by 0 bases and J by 0 bases, and 14 bases separated the two germline ends. Here the CDR3 reads CASSLAPGATMNTEAFF. The CDR3 DNA reads as TGTGCCAGCAGCTTAGCGCCGGGGGCCACAATGAACACTGAAGCTTTCTTT.

This clone has a handful of counts. The chain couples TRBV4-2 to TRBJ1-5; unclear D gene. The V end was cut by 2 bases, the J end by 5 bases, with 7 bases between. Germline CDR1 LGHNA, CDR2 YNFKEQ. The CDR3 spans 13 residues. DNA for the CDR3: TGTGCCAGCAGCCAACAGGTAGATCAGCCCCAGCATTTT. It yields the protein CASSQQVDQPQHF.

The chain has TRBV7-3 and TRBJ2-3; 11 positions agree with TRBD2. The CDR3 covers 16 residues. The ends lost 1 base at V and 5 bases at J; junction bases unmatched: 5. Germline V gives CDR1 SGHTA, CDR2 FQGTGA. CDR3 bases: TGTGCCAGCAGCTTAAGCCTAGCGGGAGGAGGAGATACGCAGTATTTT. The encoded protein is CASSLSLAGGGDTQYF.

The V gene is TRBV27, the J gene TRBJ2-5, with 16 bases lining up with TRBD2. With 6 bases clipped from V and 5 bases from J, the junction kept 6 bases outside the gene matches. The CDR3 sequence is 16 residues long. Per germline, CDR1 MNHEY and CDR2 SMNVEV (reference sequence). The CDR3 reads CASRGLAGGGVETQYF. The CDR3 DNA is TGTGCCAGCAGGGGACTAGCGGGAGGGGGGGTTGAGACCCAGTACTTC.

In this sample, this clone turned up a few times. V gene TRBV4-3 combines with J gene TRBJ2-1; 10 positions agree with TRBD1. Trimming took 3 bases from V and 4 from J; bases not matched to a gene: 6. The CDR3 runs to 16 residues. From germline, CDR1 is LGHNA and CDR2 YSLEER. The CDR3 DNA reads as TGCGCCAGCAGCCACCTCGGGGACAGGGGTTACAATGAGCAGTTCTTC. The encoded protein is CASSHLGDRGYNEQFF.

This chain connects TRBV30 to TRBJ2-2, with unresolved D. The CDR3 is 15 amino acids. Trimming took off 0 bases at V and 4 bases at J, with 12 bases between the two ends. Per germline, CDR1 GTSNPN and CDR2 SVGIG (reference sequence). CDR3 in amino acids: CAWSVVVAATGELFF. In DNA, the CDR3 is TGTGCCTGGAGTGTGGTAGTCGCGGCCACCGGGGAGCTGTTTTTT.

V gene TRBV2 combines with J gene TRBJ1-1, with TRBD1 as a possible D gene (6 bases). In germline, CDR1 is SNHLY, CDR2 FYNNEI. The CDR3 is 13 amino acids. Trimming took off 8 bases at V and 6 bases at J, with 16 bases between the two ends. The CDR3 loop is CASRTGTLAEAFF. The CDR3 nucleotides are TGTGCCAGCCGAACCGGGACATTGGCTGAAGCTTTCTTT.

A remark on this clone: This could be a read error, since a much larger clone is one nucleotide away. The same CDR3 also results from other DNA sequences found in this sample. The J gene is TRBJ1-2, the V gene TRBV29-1; D gene unclear. CDR1 and CDR2 (germline): SQVTM, ANQGSEA. The CDR3 loop spans 10 amino acids. The CDR3 DNA follows: TGCAGCTTGTCGAGGGATGGCTATACCTTC. Residues: CSLSRDGYTF.

This clone has a count of ten or more. At the DNA level, this CDR3 is encoded by other sequences in the same sample as well. V is TRBV30 and J is TRBJ1-3; the D gene is possibly TRBD1 (6 bases). The CDR3 consists of 12 residues. CDR1 and CDR2 from the germline V gene are GTSNPN and SVGIG (reference sequence). Trimming removed 4 bases at V and 2 bases at J, with 6 bases between. CDR3 loop: CAWNRAGNTIYF. In DNA form, the CDR3 reads TGTGCCTGGAACAGGGCTGGAAACACCATATATTTT.

The V call is TRBV6-5, the J call TRBJ1-1; D is ambiguous. Trimming took 10 bases from V and 7 from J, leaving 16 bases between them. This CDR3 has 12 residues. Per the germline V gene, CDR1 is MNHEY and CDR2 is SVGAGI. The DNA for the CDR3 is TGTGCCACCGGGGTCCAGAGCCGTGAAGCTTTCTTT. Translated: CATGVQSREAFF.

V usage is TRBV25-1 and J usage is TRBJ1-1, with D tentatively TRBD1 (5 bases). The CDR3 is 15 amino acids. Germline V CDR1 and CDR2: MGHDK, SYGVNS. The V end lost 9 bases, the J end lost 4 bases, and 21 bases lay between the germline ends. The CDR3: CARAATQGDSTEAFF. In nucleotides, the CDR3 is TGTGCCAGAGCCGCCACTCAGGGTGATAGCACTGAAGCTTTCTTT.

This chain links TRBV28 with TRBJ1-5, with 9 bases matching TRBD1. The CDR3 loop spans 15 amino acids. The germline V gene encodes CDR1 MDHEN and CDR2 SYDVKM. The junction had 5 bases not matched to a gene; V was cut back by 6 bases and J by 2 bases. In DNA, the CDR3 is TGTGCCAGCAGCCTACGGGACAGGGGCAATCAGCCCCAGCATTTT. This codes for CASSLRDRGNQPQHF.

The chain joins TRBV4-1 to TRBJ2-7; D unclear. The ends were cut back, 2 bases at V and 2 bases at J, with 13 bases in the middle. The CDR3 is made up of 15 amino acids. The germline V gene has CDR1 MGHRA and CDR2 YSYEKL. CDR3 coding DNA: TGCGCCAGCAGCCAACAATTTGCGGAACCCTACGAGCAGTACTTC. It specifies CASSQQFAEPYEQYF.

This clone was found once. In the same sample, other DNA sequences code for this CDR3. The J gene is TRBJ1-1, the V gene TRBV7-9, with 7 bases identical to TRBD1. With V trimmed by 3 bases and J by 3 bases, 1 base remained unmatched. In germline, CDR1 is SEHNR, CDR2 FQNEAQ (reference sequence). This CDR3 spans 13 amino acids. In DNA form, the CDR3 reads TGTGCCAGCAGCTTTACAGGGGACACTGAAGCTTTCTTT. It translates to CASSFTGDTEAFF. Looking up the rest from reference TRBV7-9 and TRBJ1-1 gives the full variable domain: DTGVSQNPRHKITKRGQNVTFRCDPISEHNRLYWYRQTLGQGPEFLTYFQNEAQLEKSRLLSDRFSAERPKGSFSTLEIQRTEQGDSAMYLCASSFTGDTEAFFGQGTRLTVV.

V and J are TRBV6-5 and TRBJ2-7; weak D call: TRBD2 (5 bases). There are 12 residues in the CDR3. The germline gives CDR1 MNHEY, CDR2 SVGAGI. Trimming cost V 5 bases and J 3 bases, with 8 bases left between them. CDR3 loop: CASSKGVYEQYF. In DNA form, the CDR3 reads TGTGCCAGCAGTAAGGGAGTCTACGAGCAGTACTTC.

The chain joins TRBV19 to TRBJ1-2, with a weak D call TRBD1 (6 bases). The CDR3 is 15 residues long. The ends were cut back, 5 bases at V and 0 bases at J, with 13 bases in the middle. Germline loops: CDR1 LNHDA, CDR2 SQIVND (reference sequence). The CDR3 sequence: CASSQTGVANYGYTF. CDR3 DNA: TGTGCCAGTAGTCAGACAGGAGTTGCTAACTATGGCTACACCTTC.

This clone was counted between two and nine times. The chain carries TRBV10-2 and TRBJ1-5; unclear D gene. Trimming left V 2 bases short and J 2 bases short, with 10 bases between. Germline lookup yields CDR1 WSHSY and CDR2 SAAADI. The CDR3 extends over 15 amino acids. Here the CDR3 reads CASSELGEGNQPQHF. CDR3 in DNA: TGCGCCAGCAGTGAGCTGGGTGAGGGCAATCAGCCCCAGCATTTT.

This chain links TRBV19 with TRBJ2-1; 8 bases are a match to TRBD1. The CDR3 length is 13 residues. Germline CDR1 LNHDA, CDR2 SQIVND (reference sequence). The trim removed 3 bases at V and 7 bases at J, leaving 2 bases unmatched. As DNA, the CDR3 is TGTGCCAGTAGTATGGGACAGGTAAATGAGCAGTTCTTC. This encodes CASSMGQVNEQFF.

The chain joins TRBV29-1 to TRBJ1-2; possible D gene TRBD1, 5 bases. Germline-derived CDR1 and CDR2 are SQVTM and ANQGSEA. The CDR3 loop spans 13 amino acids. Trimming cost V 2 bases and J 4 bases, with 11 bases left between them. CDR3 DNA: TGCAGCGTTGAAATGGGGGACCCCTATGGCTACACCTTC. It encodes CSVEMGDPYGYTF. The entire variable domain, with the rest obtained from reference TRBV29-1 and TRBJ1-2, is as follows: SAVISQKPSRDICQRGTSLTIQCQVDSQVTMMFWYRQQPGQSLTLIATANQGSEATYESGFVIDKFPISRPNLTFSTLTVSNMSPEDSSIYLCSVEMGDPYGYTFGSGTRLTVV.

The V gene is TRBV28, the J gene TRBJ2-5, with 7 bases matching TRBD1. J gave up 2 bases and V 3 bases, and 9 bases lay outside the gene matches. From germline, CDR1 is MDHEN and CDR2 SYDVKM. This CDR3 contains 16 residues. The CDR3 sequence: CASSLTGRHPQETQYF. The CDR3 nucleotides are TGTGCCAGCAGTTTGACAGGGAGACACCCTCAAGAGACCCAGTACTTC.

As regards this clone: Other nucleotide sequences from this sample produce the same CDR3. The rearrangement joins TRBV6-5 to TRBJ2-7; perhaps TRBD1 as D (5 bases). Per the germline V gene, CDR1 is MNHEY and CDR2 is SVGAGI. CDR3 length: 15 amino acids. Trimming took off 0 bases at V and 1 base at J, with 10 bases between the two ends. CDR3 coding DNA: TGTGCCAGCAGTTACTCCGGCCAGGGATCCTACGAGCAGTACTTC. Translation: CASSYSGQGSYEQYF.

V and J are TRBV5-1 and TRBJ2-7; D tentatively reads TRBD1 or TRBD2 (5 bases each). The V and J ends lost 2 bases and 7 bases respectively, with 16 bases between them. This CDR3 has 14 amino acids. Germline V gives CDR1 SGHRS, CDR2 YFSETQ. CDR3 bases: TGCGCCAGCAGCTTAGGGGACCTTAGATTTGAGCAGTACTTC. Its protein product is CASSLGDLRFEQYF.

This clone was seen only a few times. The rearrangement joins TRBV5-4 to TRBJ2-7; D may be TRBD1 or TRBD2 (5 bases each). Germline lookup yields CDR1 SGHNT and CDR2 YYREEE (reference sequence). The CDR3 length is 15 residues. The ends were cut back, 4 bases at V and 7 bases at J, with 21 bases in the middle. This chain's CDR3 is CASSKGTSESGEQYF. CDR3 DNA sequence: TGTGCCAGCAGCAAGGGGACCTCTGAGTCTGGTGAGCAGTACTTC.

This clone was seen at least ten times. The chain employs TRBV5-1 and TRBJ2-7, with 8 bases identical to TRBD2. The CDR3 loop spans 13 amino acids. CDR1 is SGHRS, CDR2 YFSETQ, per germline. V lost 5 bases to trimming and J lost 5 bases; unmatched junction nucleotides: 6. CDR3 nucleotides: TGCGCCAGCAGGGGGACTAGTCTTGACGAGCAGTACTTC. Protein sequence: CASRGTSLDEQYF. Drawing the rest from reference TRBV5-1 and TRBJ2-7, the complete variable domain is KAGVTQTPRYLIKTRGQQVTLSCSPISGHRSVSWYQQTPGQGLQFLFEYFSETQRNKGNFPGRFSGRQFSNSRSEMNVSTLELGDSALYLCASRGTSLDEQYFGPGTRLTVT.

This chain joins TRBV7-6 and TRBJ1-4; TRBD1 agrees at 10 bases. The CDR3 consists of 15 residues. The V gene end was trimmed by 3 bases and the J gene end by 8 bases; junction bases not matched to a gene: 6. Germline-derived CDR1 and CDR2 are SGHVS and FNYEAQ. The CDR3 sequence: CASSLTGTGEEKLFF. CDR3 in DNA: TGTGCCAGCAGCTTGACCGGGACAGGGGAGGAAAAACTGTTTTTT.

This clone was counted only a few times. This chain uses TRBV9 with TRBJ1-6; a weak D match, TRBD1 (5 bases). This CDR3 has 13 residues. The germline CDR1 and CDR2 sequences are SGDLS and YYNGEE. Trimming stripped 3 bases from V and 7 bases from J, with 8 bases between. This CDR3 is CASSETANSPLHF. The DNA of the CDR3 is TGTGCCAGCAGCGAGACAGCGAATTCACCCCTCCACTTT.

To note about this clone: Other DNA variants within this sample encode the same CDR3. The V call is TRBV10-3, the J call TRBJ1-2, with 7 bases lining up with TRBD1. Unmatched junction bases numbered 7, after V lost 7 bases and J lost 5 bases. CDR3 size: 13 residues. Looked up from germline, CDR1 is ENHRY and CDR2 is SYGVKD. DNA for the CDR3: TGTGCCATCACACTGGACAGGACATATGGCTACACCTTC. Its translation is CAITLDRTYGYTF.